These T cell receptor beta chains were read from a single sample in a study of T cell repertoires in cytomegalovirus infection. Antigens of these TCRs are unknown. Each CDR3 protein is one row after TCRdb ran MiXCR on the reads. The sample has approximately 260,000 distinct CDR3 sequences; about 20% are singletons. The sequences come from cultured PBMCs, collected from culture after CMV antigen stimulation. These receptors all stem from a human donor in good health (CMV status not recorded). Some clones in this sample may be carry-over from other donors' samples. Both conserved end residues are part of each CDR3. Each record gives: clone size, V gene, D gene, CDR3 length, J gene, CDR3 protein, CDR3 DNA. The D gene is left open where the match is weak. Clone size appears in some rows only: once, few, many, or a class for an expanded clone.

>NA|TRBV12-3/TRBV12-4|NA|11|TRBJ1-1
CASTRYPEAFF
TGTGCCAGCACCCGGTACCCTGAAGCTTTCTTT
>NA|TRBV7-3|NA|13|TRBJ2-5
CASSPSHRETQYF
TGTGCCAGCAGCCCCTCCCACAGAGAGACCCAGTACTTC
>NA|TRBV28|NA|12|TRBJ1-2
CASTGVVYGYTF
TGTGCCAGCACCGGGGTGGTCTATGGCTACACCTTC
>NA|TRBV9|TRBD2|15|TRBJ2-1
CASSVVSSGYNEQFF
TGTGCCAGCAGCGTAGTGTCTAGCGGGTACAATGAGCAGTTCTTC
>NA|TRBV2|NA|17|TRBJ1-6
CASSEILPQVHNSPLHF
TGTGCCAGCAGTGAGATCCTCCCGCAAGTCCATAATTCACCCCTCCACTTT
>few|TRBV19|TRBD2|17|TRBJ2-3
CASSLPGLAGAGDTQYF
TGTGCCAGTAGTCTACCGGGACTAGCGGGAGCGGGGGATACGCAGTATTTT
>NA|TRBV6-2/TRBV6-3|TRBD1|17|TRBJ2-6
CASSYGQGFSGANVLTF
TGTGCCAGCAGTTATGGACAGGGATTCTCTGGGGCCAACGTCCTGACTTTC
>many|TRBV7-9|NA|14|TRBJ1-1
CASSLQGPNTEAFF
TGTGCCAGCAGCTTACAAGGACCGAACACTGAAGCTTTCTTT
>many|TRBV7-2|TRBD2|17|TRBJ2-3
CASSLVFGRASQYTQYF
TGTGCCAGCAGCTTAGTCTTCGGGAGGGCCTCACAGTATACGCAGTATTTT
>few|TRBV5-4|TRBD1|16|TRBJ2-2
CASSTGTGGATGELFF
TGTGCCAGCAGCACGGGGACAGGGGGCGCCACCGGGGAGCTGTTTTTT
>many|TRBV7-2|NA|16|TRBJ2-1
CASSLVWEAPYNEQFF
TGTGCCAGCAGCTTAGTGTGGGAGGCCCCCTACAATGAGCAGTTCTTC
>many|TRBV7-2|TRBD1|16|TRBJ1-1
CASSLVRGRWKTEAFF
TGTGCCAGCAGCTTAGTGAGGGGGCGGTGGAAGACTGAAGCTTTCTTT
>NA|TRBV12-3/TRBV12-4|TRBD2|14|TRBJ2-5
CASSLTAGRETQYF
TGTGCCAGCAGTTTAACAGCGGGGAGAGAGACCCAGTACTTC
>once|TRBV23-1|NA|15|TRBJ1-1
CASSPSPLPGTEAFF
TGCGCCAGCAGTCCTTCGCCTCTTCCCGGCACTGAAGCTTTCTTT
>NA|TRBV27|NA|14|TRBJ2-3
CASSSFQGSDTQYF
TGTGCCAGCAGTTCATTTCAGGGATCCGATACGCAGTATTTT
>NA|TRBV19|NA|14|TRBJ1-1
CASSIGVMNTEAFF
TGTGCCAGTAGTATCGGGGTTATGAACACTGAAGCTTTCTTT
>many|TRBV7-8|NA|15|TRBJ2-3
CASSPTGLATDTQYF
TGTGCCAGCAGCCCCACGGGGCTAGCAACAGATACGCAGTATTTT
>many|TRBV7-8|TRBD1|16|TRBJ1-6
CASSLGQGLYNSPLHF
TGTGCCAGCAGCCTAGGACAGGGCCTCTATAATTCACCCCTCCACTTT
>NA|TRBV18|TRBD1|15|TRBJ1-1
CASSKTDRQNTEAFF
TGTGCCAGCTCGAAAACGGACAGGCAGAACACTGAAGCTTTCTTT
>NA|TRBV12-3/TRBV12-4|NA|14|TRBJ1-4
CASSGGGAHEKLFF
TGTGCCAGCAGTGGTGGGGGGGCCCATGAAAAACTGTTTTTT
>NA|TRBV5-6|NA|17|TRBJ1-3
CASSPKDRRLSGNTIYF
TGTGCCAGCAGCCCGAAGGACAGACGACTCTCGGGAAACACCATATATTTT
>NA|TRBV18|NA|14|TRBJ1-5
CASSPATKDSAQHF
TGTGCCAGCTCACCAGCCACGAAAGATTCAGCCCAGCATTTT
>NA|TRBV20-1|TRBD1|14|TRBJ1-6
CSARTGGYNSPLHF
TGCAGTGCTCGGACAGGGGGCTATAATTCACCCCTCCACTTT
>few|TRBV9|NA|15|TRBJ2-1
CASSGHQGSINEQFF
TGTGCCAGCAGCGGACACCAGGGATCGATCAATGAGCAGTTCTTC
>NA|TRBV25-1|TRBD2|16|TRBJ2-1
CASSPVGLGYTNEQFF
TGTGCCAGCAGTCCCGTGGGACTAGGCTATACCAATGAGCAGTTCTTC
>few|TRBV7-2|NA|14|TRBJ2-3
CASSLVRLGVSQYF
TGTGCCAGCAGCTTGGTCAGACTGGGAGTTTCGCAGTATTTT
>many|TRBV7-2|TRBD2|15|TRBJ2-5
CASSSKSGRAETQYF
TGTGCCAGCAGTTCAAAAAGCGGGAGGGCGGAGACCCAGTACTTC
>NA|TRBV20-1|NA|14|TRBJ1-4
CSARERATNEKLFF
TGCAGTGCTAGAGAAAGGGCAACTAATGAAAAACTGTTTTTT
>NA|TRBV4-1|NA|14|TRBJ2-3
CASSPQEITDTQYF
TGCGCCAGCAGCCCACAGGAGATCACAGATACGCAGTATTTT
>NA|TRBV7-9|NA|13|TRBJ1-4
CASSLGANEKLFF
TGTGCCAGCAGCTTAGGGGCTAATGAAAAACTGTTTTTT
>few|TRBV12-3/TRBV12-4|NA|18|TRBJ2-6
CASSYTRDRRSGANVLTF
TGTGCCAGCAGTTACACCCGGGACCGGCGCTCTGGGGCCAACGTCCTGACTTTC
>many|TRBV7-2|TRBD2|15|TRBJ2-7
CASSGRLAGSYEQYF
TGTGCCAGCAGCGGACGACTAGCGGGCTCCTACGAGCAGTACTTC
>NA|TRBV7-6|NA|15|TRBJ2-2
CASSLERGFSGELFF
TGTGCCAGCAGCTTAGAGCGAGGGTTTTCCGGGGAGCTGTTTTTT
>many|TRBV7-2|NA|14|TRBJ2-3
CASSSGVTLDTQYF
TGTGCCAGCAGCTCAGGAGTCACTCTGGATACGCAGTATTTT
>NA|TRBV19|NA|14|TRBJ1-1
CASRKRVQDTEAFF
TGTGCCAGCAGGAAGAGGGTACAGGACACTGAAGCTTTCTTT
>NA|TRBV20-1|TRBD2|15|TRBJ2-5
CSARPLAGSQETQYF
TGCAGTGCCCGCCCACTAGCGGGAAGTCAAGAGACCCAGTACTTC
>few|TRBV7-8|TRBD2|18|TRBJ2-1
CASSLGPAGGPFGNEQFF
TGTGCCAGCAGCTTAGGTCCAGCGGGAGGGCCGTTCGGCAATGAGCAGTTCTTC
>NA|TRBV10-3|NA|12|TRBJ2-1
CAISPSNNEQFF
TGTGCCATCAGCCCCAGCAACAATGAGCAGTTCTTC
>NA|TRBV30|NA|16|TRBJ2-4
CAWSPTLVRVKNIQYF
TGTGCCTGGAGCCCGACCCTGGTCCGAGTCAAAAACATTCAGTACTTC
>NA|TRBV28|NA|16|TRBJ2-7
CASSQGGGGFSYEQYF
TGTGCCAGCAGTCAAGGAGGGGGCGGGTTCTCCTACGAGCAGTACTTC
>NA|TRBV11-2|NA|15|TRBJ1-6
CASSSSGEFGSPLHF
TGTGCCAGCAGCTCTTCTGGGGAATTTGGTTCACCCCTCCACTTT
>many|TRBV6-2/TRBV6-3|NA|13|TRBJ1-2
CASRPTGNYGYTF
TGTGCCAGCAGGCCGACAGGAAACTATGGCTACACCTTC
>few|TRBV5-1|NA|14|TRBJ2-2
CASSSQDPTGELFF
TGCGCCAGCAGCTCGCAAGATCCCACCGGGGAGCTGTTTTTT
>NA|TRBV10-3|NA|13|TRBJ1-6
CAISGTADSPLHF
TGTGCCATCAGCGGGACTGCCGATTCACCCCTCCACTTT